This TCR beta chain was profiled in a study of T cells after yellow fever vaccination. This clonotype appeared many times. TCRdb itself ran the 5' RACE reads through MiXCR, one entry per CDR3 protein. This sample carries roughly 65,000 distinct CDR3 sequences, under 6.5% of them seen once, and the ten largest clones take about 2%. Germline V gives CDR1 SGHTA, CDR2 FQGTGA. This CDR3 contains 15 residues. J gave up 8 bases and V 1 base, and 7 bases lay outside the gene matches. The TCR was taken from a man aged 18 to 30 who received the YFV17D yellow fever vaccine. The chain couples TRBV7-3 to TRBJ2-1; TRBD2 aligns across 8 bases. The sample was CD4+ T cells sorted from PBMCs, taken more than 13 days after the first yellow fever vaccination. The CDR3 DNA follows: TGTGCCAGCAGCTTAAAAGCGGGGGTCACTGATGAGCAGTTCTTC. Amino acid sequence: CASSLKAGVTDEQFF. Based on the CDR3 plus reference TRBV7-3 and TRBJ2-1, the full variable domain is GAGVSQTPSNKVTEKGKYVELRCDPISGHTALYWYRQSLGQGPEFLIYFQGTGAADDSGLPNDRFFAVRPEGSVSTLKIQRTERGDSAVYLCASSLKAGVTDEQFFGPGTRLTVL.